The 10 T cell receptor beta chains below all came from one sample that was sequenced in a study of blood T cell repertoires in COVID-19. Repertoires were generated with immunoSEQ multiplex PCR, while TCRdb's copy carries only in-frame clones and drops some. The table shows approximately 120,000 clones, with over 65% occurring only once. The source material was peripheral blood. These receptors were obtained from a woman aged 60 to 75 with acute or convalescent COVID-19.

This clone has a handful of counts. The V and J genes are TRBV4-2 and TRBJ2-1; TRBD2 matches 10 bases. The CDR3 has 16 amino acids. The germline gives CDR1 LGHNA, CDR2 YNFKEQ. The V gene end was trimmed by 4 bases and the J gene end by 7 bases; junction bases not matched to a gene: 10. CDR3 DNA: TGTGCCAGCAGCCGCCGAGCGGGGGGGCCGGGGAATGAGCAGTTCTTC. Translating gives CASSRRAGGPGNEQFF.

This clone occurred a few times. The rearrangement uses TRBV19 and TRBJ1-2; TRBD1 might be the D (6 bases). The germline V and J ends were trimmed by 9 bases and 5 bases, with 10 bases remaining between them. The CDR3 extends over 11 amino acids. The germline gives CDR1 LNHDA, CDR2 SQIVND (reference sequence). As DNA, the CDR3 is TGTGCCAGCCATACAGGGTATGGCTACACCTTC. Its translation is CASHTGYGYTF.

The chain links TRBV5-1 to TRBJ2-7; TRBD1 matches at 7 bases. The CDR3 totals 14 residues. The V gene's germline CDR1 is SGHRS and CDR2 YFSETQ. With 1 base clipped from V and 2 bases from J, the junction kept 3 bases outside the gene matches. This CDR3 reads CASSLTGQPYEQYF. In DNA, the CDR3 is TGCGCCAGCAGCTTGACGGGACAGCCCTACGAGCAGTACTTC.

The V gene is TRBV3-1 (or the pseudogene TRBV3-2), the J gene TRBJ2-1, with D unclear. Germline V gives CDR1 LGHDT, CDR2 YNNKEL (reference sequence). V shed 11 bases and J shed 5 bases, with 13 bases lying between them. CDR3 size: 12 residues. CDR3 region: CAASLGHNEQFF. The CDR3 nucleotides are TGTGCCGCCTCGCTAGGTCACAATGAGCAGTTCTTC.

The chain employs TRBV2 and TRBJ1-5; D call uncertain. CDR1 and CDR2 from the germline V gene are SNHLY and FYNNEI. V lost 7 bases and J lost 3, with 13 bases in between. The CDR3 has 14 amino acids. The CDR3 here is CASNRGMNNQPQHF. The DNA for the CDR3 is TGTGCCAGCAACCGCGGGATGAACAATCAGCCCCAGCATTTT.

The gene calls are TRBV29-1 and TRBJ2-3, with 10 bases fitting TRBD2. The CDR3 sequence is 15 residues long. Per the germline V gene, CDR1 is SQVTM and CDR2 is ANQGSEA. V lost 4 bases and J lost 2; bases outside the gene matches: 6. The CDR3 DNA reads as TGCAGCGTTGGCTTCCTAGCGGGGGTCACAGATACGCAGTATTTT. It encodes CSVGFLAGVTDTQYF.

Note on this clone: The identical CDR3 is also encoded by other nucleotide sequences in the sample. V is TRBV18 and J is TRBJ2-1; 8 nucleotides align to TRBD1. This CDR3 spans 15 amino acids. The germline CDR1 and CDR2 sequences are KGHSH and LQKENI. V lost 2 bases to trimming and J lost 0 bases; unmatched junction nucleotides: 0. This chain's CDR3 is CASSPGTGSYNEQFF. DNA for the CDR3: TGTGCCAGCTCACCAGGGACAGGCTCCTACAATGAGCAGTTCTTC. Based on the CDR3 plus reference TRBV18 and TRBJ2-1, the full variable domain is NAGVMQNPRHLVRRRGQEARLRCSPMKGHSHVYWYRQLPEEGLKFMVYLQKENIIDESGMPKERFSAEFPKEGPSILRIQQVVRGDSAAYFCASSPGTGSYNEQFFGPGTRLTVL.

The V call is TRBV6-5, the J call TRBJ2-3; unclear D gene. Per germline, CDR1 MNHEY and CDR2 SVGAGI. The ends were cut back, 7 bases at V and 1 base at J, with 9 bases in the middle. This CDR3 is built from 13 residues. This chain's CDR3 is CASTTPGTDTQYF. The CDR3 coding sequence is TGTGCCAGCACCACGCCGGGCACAGATACGCAGTATTTT.

V and J are TRBV30 and TRBJ1-1, with D perhaps matching TRBD1 (6 bases). Trimming left V 0 bases short and J 4 bases short, with 12 bases between. CDR1 GTSNPN and CDR2 SVGIG come from the germline V gene (reference sequence). The CDR3 spans 14 residues. The CDR3 reads CAWSVAQGGTEAFF. Here the CDR3 DNA reads TGTGCCTGGAGTGTAGCCCAAGGGGGCACTGAAGCTTTCTTT.

This clone has just a few counts. The J gene is TRBJ1-5, the V gene TRBV7-8, with unresolved D. The germline gives CDR1 SGHVS, CDR2 FQNEAQ. The CDR3 is made up of 16 amino acids. V was clipped by 4 bases and J by 0 bases, with 13 bases between them. This CDR3 is CASSSGQAYSNQPQHF. The CDR3 DNA reads TGTGCCAGCAGCTCTGGGCAGGCTTATAGCAATCAGCCCCAGCATTTT.